This T cell receptor (beta chain) came from a study of beta chain features in type 1 diabetes. Overall study results and limits: TCRB CDR3s from Type 1 diabetes patients were moderately but significantly shorter in all four CD4+ subsets.

TCRB transcripts that were expressed got sequenced, as all of the isolated RNA had been reverse transcribed. TCRdb's copy holds only in-frame clones and misses some; the assay was immunoSEQ multiplex PCR. The sample lists 400,000 or so clones; around 9.6% were seen once. This CDR3 is 11 amino acids long. CDR1 SEHNR and CDR2 FQNEAQ come from the germline V gene (reference sequence). Trimming took 5 bases from V and 9 from J, leaving 8 bases between them. Note on this clone: Antigen unknown. Distinct nucleotide sequences in the sample also encode this CDR3.

This chain connects TRBV7-9 to TRBJ2-1; D gene unclear. The sequence was obtained from a man aged 25 to 40 with type 1 diabetes. The sequenced sample consisted of central memory CD4+ T cells from blood. The DNA of the CDR3 is TGTGCCAGCAGCCCCGAAGGTGAGCAGTTCTTC. It encodes CASSPEGEQFF.